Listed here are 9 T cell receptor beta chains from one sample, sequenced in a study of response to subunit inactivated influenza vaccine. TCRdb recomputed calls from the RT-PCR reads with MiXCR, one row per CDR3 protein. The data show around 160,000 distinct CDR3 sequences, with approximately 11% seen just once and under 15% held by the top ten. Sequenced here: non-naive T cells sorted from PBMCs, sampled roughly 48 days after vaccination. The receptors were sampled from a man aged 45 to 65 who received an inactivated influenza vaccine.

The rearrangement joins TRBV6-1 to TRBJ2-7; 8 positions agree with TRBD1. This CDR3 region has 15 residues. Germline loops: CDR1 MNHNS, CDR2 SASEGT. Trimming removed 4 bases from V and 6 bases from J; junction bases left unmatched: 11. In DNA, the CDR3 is TGTGCCAGCAGTGCAGGACAGGGAGGTTCGTTCGAGCAGTACTTC. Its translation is CASSAGQGGSFEQYF.

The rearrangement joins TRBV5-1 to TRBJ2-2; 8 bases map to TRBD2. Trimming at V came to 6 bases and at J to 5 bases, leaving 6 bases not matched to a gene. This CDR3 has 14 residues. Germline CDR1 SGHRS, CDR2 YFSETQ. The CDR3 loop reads CASKLSGGTGELFF. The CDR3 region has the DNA TGCGCCAGCAAATTATCGGGAGGGACCGGGGAGCTGTTTTTT.

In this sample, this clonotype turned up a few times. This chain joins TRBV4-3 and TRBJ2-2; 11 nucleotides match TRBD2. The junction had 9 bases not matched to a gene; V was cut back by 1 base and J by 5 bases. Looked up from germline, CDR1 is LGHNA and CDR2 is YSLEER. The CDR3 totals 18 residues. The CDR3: CASSQVTLAGGKTGELFF. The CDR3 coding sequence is TGCGCCAGCAGCCAAGTGACGTTAGCGGGAGGGAAGACCGGGGAGCTGTTTTTT.

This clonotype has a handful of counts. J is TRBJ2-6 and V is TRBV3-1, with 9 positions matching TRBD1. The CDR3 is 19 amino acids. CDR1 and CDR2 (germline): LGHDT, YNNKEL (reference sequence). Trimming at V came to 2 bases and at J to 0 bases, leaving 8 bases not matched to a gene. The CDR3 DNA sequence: TGTGCCAGCAGCCAACTCCCCGGGACAGGGCCCTCTGGGGCCAACGTCCTGACTTTC. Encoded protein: CASSQLPGTGPSGANVLTF.

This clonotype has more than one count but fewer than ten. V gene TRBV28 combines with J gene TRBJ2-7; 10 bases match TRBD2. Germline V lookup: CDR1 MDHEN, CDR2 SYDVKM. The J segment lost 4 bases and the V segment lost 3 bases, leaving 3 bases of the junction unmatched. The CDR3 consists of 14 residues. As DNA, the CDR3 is TGTGCCAGCAGTTTTGGGACTAGCGTTTACGAGCAGTACTTC. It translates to CASSFGTSVYEQYF.

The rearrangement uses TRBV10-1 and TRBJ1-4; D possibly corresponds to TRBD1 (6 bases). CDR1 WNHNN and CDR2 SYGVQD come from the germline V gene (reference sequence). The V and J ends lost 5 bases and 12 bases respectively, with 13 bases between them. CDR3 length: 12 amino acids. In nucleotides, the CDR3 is TGCGCCAGCAGTCAGGACAGAACGCAACTGTTTTTT. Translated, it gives CASSQDRTQLFF.

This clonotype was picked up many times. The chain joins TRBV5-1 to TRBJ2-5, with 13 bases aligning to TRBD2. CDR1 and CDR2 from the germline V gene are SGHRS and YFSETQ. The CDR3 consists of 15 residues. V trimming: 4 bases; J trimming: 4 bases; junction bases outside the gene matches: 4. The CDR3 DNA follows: TGCGCCAGCAGCCCGGGACTAGCGGGATTAGAGACCCAGTACTTC. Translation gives CASSPGLAGLETQYF.

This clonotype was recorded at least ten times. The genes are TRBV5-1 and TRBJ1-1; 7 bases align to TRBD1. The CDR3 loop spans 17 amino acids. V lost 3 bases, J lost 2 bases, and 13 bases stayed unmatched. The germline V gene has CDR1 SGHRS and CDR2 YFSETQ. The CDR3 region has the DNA TGCGCCAGCAGCTCCGGACAGGCACGTGGGGGAAACACTGAAGCTTTCTTT. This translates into CASSSGQARGGNTEAFF.

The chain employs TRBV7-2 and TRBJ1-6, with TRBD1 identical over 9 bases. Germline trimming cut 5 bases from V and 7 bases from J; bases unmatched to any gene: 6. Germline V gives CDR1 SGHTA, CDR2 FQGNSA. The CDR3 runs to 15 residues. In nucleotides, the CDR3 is TGTGCCAGCAGCCTCTACAGGGGGCAGAATTCACCCCTCCACTTT. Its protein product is CASSLYRGQNSPLHF. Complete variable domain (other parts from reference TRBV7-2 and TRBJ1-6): GAGVSQSPSNKVTEKGKDVELRCDPISGHTALYWYRQSLGQGLEFLIYFQGNSAPDKSGLPSDRFSAERTGGSVSTLTIQRTQQEDSAVYLCASSLYRGQNSPLHFGNGTRLTVT.